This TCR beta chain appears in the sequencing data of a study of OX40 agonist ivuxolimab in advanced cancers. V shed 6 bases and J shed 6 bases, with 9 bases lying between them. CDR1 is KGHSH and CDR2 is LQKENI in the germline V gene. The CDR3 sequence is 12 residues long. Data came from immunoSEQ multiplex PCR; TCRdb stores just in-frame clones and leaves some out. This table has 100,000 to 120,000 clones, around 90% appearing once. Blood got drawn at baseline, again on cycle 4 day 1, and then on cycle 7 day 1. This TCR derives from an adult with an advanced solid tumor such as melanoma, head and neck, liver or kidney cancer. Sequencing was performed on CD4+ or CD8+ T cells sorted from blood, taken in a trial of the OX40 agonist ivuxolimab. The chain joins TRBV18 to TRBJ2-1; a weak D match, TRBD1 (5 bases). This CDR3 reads CASSSDSNEQFF. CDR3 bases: TGTGCCAGCTCTTCCGACAGCAATGAGCAGTTCTTC.